This T cell receptor (beta chain) is drawn from a study of CD8 T cells in ankylosing spondylitis. Study-wide results and caveats: Previously reported in reactive arthritis synovial fluid and blood were some of the motif variants. What seemed typical of ankylosing spondylitis blood was a TCR beta motif built from 7 or 8 highly homologous variants. Disease-linked clones were reportedly significantly enriched in matched ankylosing spondylitis synovial fluid.

Quantitative 5'-RACE with molecular barcodes generated TCR beta libraries. Via MiXCR, TCRdb re-called the 5' RACE reads, giving one row per CDR3 protein. In the table there are roughly 150,000 distinct CDR3 sequences, 9.8% of which are singletons. This clonotype was counted at least ten times. What it binds is not known. Sample: blood, either unsorted or a sorted T cell fraction (not recorded which). This clonotype originated in a female donor with ankylosing spondylitis or in good health (not recorded which).

The CDR3, as DNA: TGTGCCAGCAGGGACCTCGGGTCGGATACGCAGTATTTT. It yields the protein CASRDLGSDTQYF. The gene calls are TRBV12-3 or TRBV12-4 and TRBJ2-3; D not certain. The CDR3 totals 13 residues. Trimming cost V 6 bases and J 6 bases, with 13 bases left between them.